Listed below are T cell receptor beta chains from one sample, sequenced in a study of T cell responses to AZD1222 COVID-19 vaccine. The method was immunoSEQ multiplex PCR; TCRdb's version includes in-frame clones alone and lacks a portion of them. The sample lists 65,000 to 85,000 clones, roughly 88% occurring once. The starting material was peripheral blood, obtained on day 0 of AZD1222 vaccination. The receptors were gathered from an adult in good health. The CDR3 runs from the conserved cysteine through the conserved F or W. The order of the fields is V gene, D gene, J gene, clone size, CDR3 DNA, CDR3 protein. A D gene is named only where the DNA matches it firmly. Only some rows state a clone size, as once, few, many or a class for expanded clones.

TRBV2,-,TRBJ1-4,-,TGTGCCAGCAGTGAACAGTTGACAGGAGCCGAACTGTTTTTT,CASSEQLTGAELFF
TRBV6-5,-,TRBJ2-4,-,TGTGCCGGTGCAGGGAGGTATGACGGCATTCAGTACTTC,CAGAGRYDGIQYF
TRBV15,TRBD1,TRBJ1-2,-,TGTGCCACCAGCAGAGAGTGGGGGGGGACAGGGCCTTTGCTATATGGCTACACCTTC,CATSREWGGTGPLLYGYTF
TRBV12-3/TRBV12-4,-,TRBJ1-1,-,TGTGCCAGCAGTTTAAGACGTCGGGCTGAAGCTTTCTTT,CASSLRRRAEAFF
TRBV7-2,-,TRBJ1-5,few,TGTGCCAGCAGCTTAGCCCCAGGGAATAGCAATCAGCCCCAGCATTTT,CASSLAPGNSNQPQHF
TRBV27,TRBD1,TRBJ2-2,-,TGTGCCAGCAGTTTATCTCTCAGGGGGTCCGGGGAGCTGTTTTTT,CASSLSLRGSGELFF
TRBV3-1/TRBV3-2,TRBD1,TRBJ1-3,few,TGTGCCAGCAGCCAATACGGACAGGGCTCTGGAAACACCATATATTTT,CASSQYGQGSGNTIYF
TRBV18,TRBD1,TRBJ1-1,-,TGTGCCAGCTCACCTGGGACAGCTTCGAACACTGAAGCTTTCTTT,CASSPGTASNTEAFF
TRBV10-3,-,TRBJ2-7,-,TGTGCCATCAGTGTCGGTCCCTCCTACGAGCAGTACTTC,CAISVGPSYEQYF
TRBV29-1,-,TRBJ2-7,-,TGCAGCGTTGAACGGGGAGCTCGTGAGCAGTACTTC,CSVERGAREQYF
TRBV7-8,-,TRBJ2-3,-,TGTGCCAGCAGCCGGTATGGAGATACGCAGTATTTT,CASSRYGDTQYF
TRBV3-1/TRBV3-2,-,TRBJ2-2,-,TGTGCCAGCAGCCAAGTAGGAGAGACAGAGCTGTTTTTT,CASSQVGETELFF
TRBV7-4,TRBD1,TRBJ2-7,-,TGTGCCAGCAGCCCCACAGGACAGGTCCGAACCTACGAGCAGTACTTC,CASSPTGQVRTYEQYF
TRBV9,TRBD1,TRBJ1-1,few,TGTGCCAGCAGCGCGACGCAACAGGGGACGACTGAAGCTTTCTTT,CASSATQQGTTEAFF
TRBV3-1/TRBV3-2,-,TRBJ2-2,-,TGTGCCAGCAGCCCTTGGGCCGGGGAGCTGTTTTTT,CASSPWAGELFF
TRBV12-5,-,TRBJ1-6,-,TGTGCTAGCGGCGGACAAACCAATTCACCCCTCCACTTT,CASGGQTNSPLHF
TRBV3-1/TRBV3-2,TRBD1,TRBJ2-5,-,TGTGCCAGCAGGGACCACAGGGGTCCAGAGACCCAGTACTTC,CASRDHRGPETQYF
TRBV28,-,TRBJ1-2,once,TGTGCCAGCAGTTTCTGGGGGACCTCTTACACCTTC,CASSFWGTSYTF
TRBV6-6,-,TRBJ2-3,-,TGTGCCAGCAGTTATGGGTTAGATACGCAGTATTTT,CASSYGLDTQYF
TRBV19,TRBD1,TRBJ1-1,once,TGTGCCAGTAGTGACCGGGACAGGGGGTTCACTGAAGCTTTCTTT,CASSDRDRGFTEAFF
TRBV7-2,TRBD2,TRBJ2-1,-,TGTGCCAGCAGCCCACGGCGGGGGCTAGCGGGAGGGCCTAAGGAGTTCTTC,CASSPRRGLAGGPKEFF
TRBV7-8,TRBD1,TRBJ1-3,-,TGTGCCAGCAGCCCCGAGGGGGCAAGGGGAAACACCATATATTTT,CASSPEGARGNTIYF
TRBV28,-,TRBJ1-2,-,TGTGCCAGCAGTTCTAACTATGGCTACACCTTC,CASSSNYGYTF
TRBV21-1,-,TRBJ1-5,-,TGTGCCAGCAGCAACGACGCGCCGGGAAGAAAGAGAGGTTCGCATCAGCCCCAGCATTTT,CASSNDAPGRKRGSHQPQHF
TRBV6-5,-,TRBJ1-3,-,TGTGCCAGCAGTCCGACCAATACTGGAAACACCATATATTTT,CASSPTNTGNTIYF
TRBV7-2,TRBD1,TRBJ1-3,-,TGTGCCAGCAGCCGGGACAGGCAGAACACCATATATTTT,CASSRDRQNTIYF
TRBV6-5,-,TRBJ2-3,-,TGTGCCAGCAGCCCAGACTGGAGCACAGATACGCAGTATTTT,CASSPDWSTDTQYF
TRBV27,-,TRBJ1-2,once,TGTGCCAGCGGGATGTGGCGGGAGTGGGGCTACACCTTC,CASGMWREWGYTF
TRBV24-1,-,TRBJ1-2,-,TGTGCCACCAGTGACCAGGACAGCTATGGCTACACCTTC,CATSDQDSYGYTF
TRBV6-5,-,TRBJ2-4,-,TGTGCCAGCACCGAACACCGAGGCAAAAACATTCAGTACTTC,CASTEHRGKNIQYF
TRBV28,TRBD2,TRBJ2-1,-,TGTGCCAGCTATAGCGGGGGGGTTCACAATGAGCAGTTCTTC,CASYSGGVHNEQFF
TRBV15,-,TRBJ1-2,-,TGTGCCACCAGCAGAGTTGACAGGAATGAGGGCTACACCTTC,CATSRVDRNEGYTF
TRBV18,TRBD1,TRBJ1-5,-,TGTGCCAGCTCACCAACAGGACAGGGTGGGCAGCCCCAGCATTTT,CASSPTGQGGQPQHF
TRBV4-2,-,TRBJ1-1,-,TGTGCCAGCAGCCAAGTCGGTGGGATAGGGAACACTGAAGCTTTCTTT,CASSQVGGIGNTEAFF
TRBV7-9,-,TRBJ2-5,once,TGTGCCAGCAGCCGAGACGGGGGTGGGGAGACCCAGTACTTC,CASSRDGGGETQYF
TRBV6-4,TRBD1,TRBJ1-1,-,TGTGCCAGCAACCCGGACAGGGGAGGCACTGAAGCTTTCTTT,CASNPDRGGTEAFF
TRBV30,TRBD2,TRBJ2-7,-,TGTGCCTCCGCCTTGGGAGCGGGAGGGCCCATAGCGTACGAGCAGTACTTC,CASALGAGGPIAYEQYF
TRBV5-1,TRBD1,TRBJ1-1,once,TGCGCCAGCAGCAACGGACAGGGCGGGACTGAAGCTTTCTTT,CASSNGQGGTEAFF
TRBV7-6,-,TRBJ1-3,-,TGTGCCAGCAGCCCTGGACCCGGGTACTCTGGAAACACCATATATTTT,CASSPGPGYSGNTIYF
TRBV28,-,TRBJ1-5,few,TGTGCCAGCAGTTTGTTAGGGGGCAATCAGCCCCAGCATTTT,CASSLLGGNQPQHF
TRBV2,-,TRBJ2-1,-,TGTGCCAGCAGGGTGACTAGAGTCTACAATGAGCAGTTCTTC,CASRVTRVYNEQFF
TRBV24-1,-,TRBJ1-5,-,TGTGCCACCAGTGATTCCGGGGGATGGAATCAGCCCCAGCATTTT,CATSDSGGWNQPQHF
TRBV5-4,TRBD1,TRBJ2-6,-,TGTGCCAGCAGCGGGACAGGGGTTGCAGGGGCCAACGTCCTGACTTTC,CASSGTGVAGANVLTF
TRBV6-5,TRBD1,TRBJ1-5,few,TGTGCCAGCAGAACAGGGGGCGCCGGCAATCAGCCCCAGCATTTT,CASRTGGAGNQPQHF
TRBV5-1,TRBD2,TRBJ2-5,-,TGCGCCAGCAGCTTATCCGGGACTAGCGGGATTACGGCCCAGTACTTC,CASSLSGTSGITAQYF
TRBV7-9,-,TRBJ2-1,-,TGTGCCAGCAAAAAACCAGGGACAACATACAATGAGCAGTTCTTC,CASKKPGTTYNEQFF
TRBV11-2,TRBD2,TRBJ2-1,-,TGTGCCAGCAGCCCCGGACTAGCGGGGAATGAGCAGTTCTTC,CASSPGLAGNEQFF
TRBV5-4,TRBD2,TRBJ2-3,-,TGTGCCAGCAGCTTGGAAAGACTAGCGGGAGTAGATACGCAGTATTTT,CASSLERLAGVDTQYF
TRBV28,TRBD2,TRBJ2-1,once,TGTGCCACCGTGGGCGGGGGGCCCTCCTACAATGAGCAGTTCTTC,CATVGGGPSYNEQFF
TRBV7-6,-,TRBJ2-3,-,TGTGCCAGCAGCTCCGGGATTAGCGGATACACAGATACGCAGTATTTT,CASSSGISGYTDTQYF
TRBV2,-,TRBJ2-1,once,TGTGCCACCCCGACTGAAATCTCCTACAATGAGCAGTTCTTC,CATPTEISYNEQFF
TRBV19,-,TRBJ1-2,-,TGTGCCAGTAGTATGAGGAATCTTAACTATGGCTACACCTTC,CASSMRNLNYGYTF
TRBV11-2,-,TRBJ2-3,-,TGTGCCAGCAGCTTAGGTAGGACAGATACGCAGTATTTT,CASSLGRTDTQYF
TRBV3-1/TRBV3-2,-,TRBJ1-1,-,TGTGCCAGCAGCCAAGGCTTGGGGGGAGGGACTGAAGCTTTCTTT,CASSQGLGGGTEAFF